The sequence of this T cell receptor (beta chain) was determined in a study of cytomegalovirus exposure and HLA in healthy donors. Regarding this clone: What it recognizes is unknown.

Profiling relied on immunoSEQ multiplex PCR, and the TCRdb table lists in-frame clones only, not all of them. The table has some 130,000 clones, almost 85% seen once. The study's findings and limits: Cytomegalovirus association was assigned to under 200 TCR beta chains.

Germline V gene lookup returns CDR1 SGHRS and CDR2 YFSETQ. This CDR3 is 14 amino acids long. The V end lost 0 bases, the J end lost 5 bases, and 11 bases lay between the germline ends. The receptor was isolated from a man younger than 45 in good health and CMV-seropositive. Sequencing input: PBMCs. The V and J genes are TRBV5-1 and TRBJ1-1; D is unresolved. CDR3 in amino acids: CASSLDTGGTEAFF. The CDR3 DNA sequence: TGCGCCAGCAGCTTGGATACGGGAGGGACTGAAGCTTTCTTT.